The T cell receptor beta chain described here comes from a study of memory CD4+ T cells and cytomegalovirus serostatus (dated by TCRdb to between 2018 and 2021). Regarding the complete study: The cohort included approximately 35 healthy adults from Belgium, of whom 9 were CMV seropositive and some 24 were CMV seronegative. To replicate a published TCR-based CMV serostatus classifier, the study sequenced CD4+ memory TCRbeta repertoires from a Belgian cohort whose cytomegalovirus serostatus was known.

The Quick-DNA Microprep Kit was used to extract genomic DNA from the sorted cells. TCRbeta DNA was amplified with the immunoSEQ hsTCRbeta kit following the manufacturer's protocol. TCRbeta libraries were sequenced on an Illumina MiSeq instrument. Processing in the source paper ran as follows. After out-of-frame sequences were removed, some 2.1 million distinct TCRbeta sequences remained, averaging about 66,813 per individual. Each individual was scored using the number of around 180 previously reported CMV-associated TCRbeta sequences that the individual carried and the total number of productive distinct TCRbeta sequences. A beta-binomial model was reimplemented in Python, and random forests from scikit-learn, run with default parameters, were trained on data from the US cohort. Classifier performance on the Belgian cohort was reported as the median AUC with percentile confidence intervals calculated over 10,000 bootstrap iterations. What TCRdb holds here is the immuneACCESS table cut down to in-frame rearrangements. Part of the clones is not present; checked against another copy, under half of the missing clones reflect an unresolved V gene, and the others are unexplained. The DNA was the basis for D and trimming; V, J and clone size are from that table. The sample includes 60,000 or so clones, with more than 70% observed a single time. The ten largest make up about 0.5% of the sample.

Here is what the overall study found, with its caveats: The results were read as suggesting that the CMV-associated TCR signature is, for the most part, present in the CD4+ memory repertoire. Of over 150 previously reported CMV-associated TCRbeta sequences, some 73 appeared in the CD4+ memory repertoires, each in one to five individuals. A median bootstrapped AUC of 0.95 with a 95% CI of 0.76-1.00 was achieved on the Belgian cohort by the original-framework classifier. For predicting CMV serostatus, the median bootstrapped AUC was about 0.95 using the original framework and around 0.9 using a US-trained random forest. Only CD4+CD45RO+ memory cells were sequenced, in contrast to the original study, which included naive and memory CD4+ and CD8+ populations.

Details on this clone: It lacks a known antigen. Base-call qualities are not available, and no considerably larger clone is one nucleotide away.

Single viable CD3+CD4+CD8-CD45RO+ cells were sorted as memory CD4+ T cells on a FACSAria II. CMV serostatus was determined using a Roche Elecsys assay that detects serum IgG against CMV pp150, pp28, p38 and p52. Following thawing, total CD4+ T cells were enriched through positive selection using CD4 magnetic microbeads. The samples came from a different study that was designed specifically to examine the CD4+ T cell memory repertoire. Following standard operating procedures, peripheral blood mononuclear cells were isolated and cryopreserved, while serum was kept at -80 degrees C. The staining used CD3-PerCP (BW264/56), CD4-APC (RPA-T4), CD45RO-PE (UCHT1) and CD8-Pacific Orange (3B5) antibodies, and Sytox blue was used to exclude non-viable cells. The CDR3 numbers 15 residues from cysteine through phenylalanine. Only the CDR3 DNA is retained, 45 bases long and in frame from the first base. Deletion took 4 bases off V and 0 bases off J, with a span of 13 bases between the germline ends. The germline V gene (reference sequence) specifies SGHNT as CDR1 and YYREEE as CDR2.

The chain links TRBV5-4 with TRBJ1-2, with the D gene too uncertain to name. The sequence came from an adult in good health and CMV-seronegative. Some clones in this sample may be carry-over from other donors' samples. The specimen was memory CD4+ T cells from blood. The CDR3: CASSPGGFTNYGYTF. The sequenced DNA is TGTGCCAGCAGCCCTGGAGGTTTTACTAACTATGGCTACACCTTC.